This T cell receptor beta chain originates from a study of T cell changes during pregnancy in multiple sclerosis. This CDR3 has 16 amino acids. Trimming pared 0 bases from V and 1 base from J, leaving 13 bases between. Germline CDR1 SGHRS, CDR2 YFSETQ. The table lists this clone with a few counts. Only in-frame clones appear in the TCRdb table, and some are missing; sequencing was by immunoSEQ multiplex PCR. The sample has about 130,000 clones, roughly 97% seen once. This sequence was found in a female donor with multiple sclerosis, enrolled in a pregnancy study. Here the sequenced sample was peripheral blood, taken after pregnancy. The chain carries TRBV5-1 and TRBJ1-1; D is ambiguous. The CDR3: CASSLDAGLRNTEAFF. The DNA for the CDR3 is TGCGCCAGCAGCTTGGACGCGGGGTTGAGGAACACTGAAGCTTTCTTT.